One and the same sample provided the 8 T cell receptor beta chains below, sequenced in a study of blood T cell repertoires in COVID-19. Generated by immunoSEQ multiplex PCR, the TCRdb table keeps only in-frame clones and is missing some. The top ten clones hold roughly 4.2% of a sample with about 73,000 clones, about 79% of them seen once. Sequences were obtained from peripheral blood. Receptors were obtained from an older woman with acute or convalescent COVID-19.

The CDR3 reads CASTSNGRTTDFSGNTIYF. The CDR3 DNA follows: TGTGCCAGCACCTCAAACGGGAGGACTACGGATTTTTCTGGAAACACCATATATTTT. The rearrangement uses TRBV21-1 and TRBJ1-3. TRBV21-1 is a pseudogene segment. The CDR3 has 19 residues.

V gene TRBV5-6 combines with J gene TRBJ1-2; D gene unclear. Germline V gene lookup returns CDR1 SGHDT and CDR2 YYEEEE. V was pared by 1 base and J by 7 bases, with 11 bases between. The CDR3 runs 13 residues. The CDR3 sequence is CASSLLRVSGYTF. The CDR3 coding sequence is TGTGCCAGCAGCTTGCTACGGGTGTCTGGCTACACCTTC.

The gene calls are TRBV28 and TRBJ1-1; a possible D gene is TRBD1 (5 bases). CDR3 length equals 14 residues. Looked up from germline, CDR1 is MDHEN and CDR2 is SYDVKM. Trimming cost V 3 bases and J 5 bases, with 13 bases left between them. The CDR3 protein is CASSLQGVYTEAFF. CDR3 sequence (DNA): TGTGCCAGCAGTTTGCAGGGCGTATATACTGAAGCTTTCTTT.

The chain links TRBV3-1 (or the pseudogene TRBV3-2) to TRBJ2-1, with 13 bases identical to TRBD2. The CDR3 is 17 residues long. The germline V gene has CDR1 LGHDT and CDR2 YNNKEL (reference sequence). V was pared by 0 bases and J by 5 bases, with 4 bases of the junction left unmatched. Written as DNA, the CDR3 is TGTGCCAGCAGCCAAGAGACTAGCGGGAGGTTCCACAATGAGCAGTTCTTC. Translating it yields CASSQETSGRFHNEQFF.

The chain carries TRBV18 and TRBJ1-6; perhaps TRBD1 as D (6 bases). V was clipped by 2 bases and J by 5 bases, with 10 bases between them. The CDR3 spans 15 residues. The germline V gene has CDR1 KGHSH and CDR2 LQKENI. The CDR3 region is CASSPGRGHNSPLHF. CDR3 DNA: TGTGCCAGCTCACCAGGGCGGGGGCATAATTCACCCCTCCACTTT.

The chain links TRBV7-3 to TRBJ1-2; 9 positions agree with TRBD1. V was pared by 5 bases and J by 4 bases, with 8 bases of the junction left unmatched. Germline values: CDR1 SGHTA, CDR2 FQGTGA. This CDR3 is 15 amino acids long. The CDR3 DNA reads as TGTGCCAGCAGCCTTACAGGGGGCCCCGGCTATGGCTACACCTTC. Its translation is CASSLTGGPGYGYTF. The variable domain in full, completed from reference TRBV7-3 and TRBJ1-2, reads GAGVSQTPSNKVTEKGKYVELRCDPISGHTALYWYRQSLGQGPEFLIYFQGTGAADDSGLPNDRFFAVRPEGSVSTLKIQRTERGDSAVYLCASSLTGGPGYGYTFGSGTRLTVV.

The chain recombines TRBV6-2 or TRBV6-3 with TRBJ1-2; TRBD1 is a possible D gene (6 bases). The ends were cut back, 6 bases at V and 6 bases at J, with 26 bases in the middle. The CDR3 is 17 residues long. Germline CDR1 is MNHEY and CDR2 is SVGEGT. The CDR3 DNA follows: TGTGCCAGCAGCTCACAGGGCACCGATACCATTAATGATGGCTACACCTTC. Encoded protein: CASSSQGTDTINDGYTF.

Here the CDR3 DNA reads TGTGCCAGCAGCCTAAAAGCGGGAGTAGGTGAGCAGTTCTTC. It translates to CASSLKAGVGEQFF. The rearrangement joins TRBV7-2 to TRBJ2-1, with 8 bases lining up with TRBD2. The germline V gene encodes CDR1 SGHTA and CDR2 FQGNSA. The V gene end was trimmed by 5 bases and the J gene end by 9 bases; junction bases not matched to a gene: 9. CDR3 length equals 14 residues.